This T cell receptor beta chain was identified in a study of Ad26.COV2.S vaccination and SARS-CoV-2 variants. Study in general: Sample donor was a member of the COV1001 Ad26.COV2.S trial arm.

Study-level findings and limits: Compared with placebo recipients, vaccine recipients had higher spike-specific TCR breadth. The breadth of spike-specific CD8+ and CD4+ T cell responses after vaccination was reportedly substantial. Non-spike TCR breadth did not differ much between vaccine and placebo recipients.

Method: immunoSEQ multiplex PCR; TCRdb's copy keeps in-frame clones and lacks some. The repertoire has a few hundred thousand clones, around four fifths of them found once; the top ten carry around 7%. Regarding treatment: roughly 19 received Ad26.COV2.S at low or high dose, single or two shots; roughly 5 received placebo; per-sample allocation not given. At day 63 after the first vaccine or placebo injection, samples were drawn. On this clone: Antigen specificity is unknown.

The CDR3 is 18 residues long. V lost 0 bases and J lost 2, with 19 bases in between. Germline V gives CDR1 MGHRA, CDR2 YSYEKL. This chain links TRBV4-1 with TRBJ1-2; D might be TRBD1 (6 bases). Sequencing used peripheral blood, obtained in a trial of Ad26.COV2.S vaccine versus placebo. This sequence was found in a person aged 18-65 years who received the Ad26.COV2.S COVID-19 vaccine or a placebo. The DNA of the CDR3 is TGCGCCAGCAGCCAAGAGATTGCGGGACACCTGGACAACTATGGCTACACCTTC. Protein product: CASSQEIAGHLDNYGYTF.